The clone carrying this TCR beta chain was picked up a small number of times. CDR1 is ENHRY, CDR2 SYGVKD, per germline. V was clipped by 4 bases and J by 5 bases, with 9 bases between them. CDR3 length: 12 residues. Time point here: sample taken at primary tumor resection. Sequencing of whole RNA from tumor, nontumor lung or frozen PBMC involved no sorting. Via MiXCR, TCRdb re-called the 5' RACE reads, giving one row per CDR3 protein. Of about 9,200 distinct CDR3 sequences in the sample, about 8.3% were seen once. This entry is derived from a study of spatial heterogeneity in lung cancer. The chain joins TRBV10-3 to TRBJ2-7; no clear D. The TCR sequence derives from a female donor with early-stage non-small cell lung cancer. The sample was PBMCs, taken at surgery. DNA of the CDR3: TGTGCCATCAGTGCAAACATCCACGAGCAGTACTTC. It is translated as CAISANIHEQYF.